Listed below are T cell receptor beta chains from one sample, sequenced in a study of shared clonotypes between healthy human individuals. Assay used: immunoSEQ multiplex PCR; TCRdb lists only in-frame clones, some missing. The sample carries 2 million to 2.5 million clones, approximately 94% recorded once. Sequenced sample: naive CD8+ T cells sorted from blood. These receptor sequences come from a man between 18 and 35 years old in good health. Each CDR3 is given with its conserved first and last residue. The D gene is left open where the match is weak. Not every row has a clone size; where given, it reads once, few, many or a size class.

j_call clone_size v_call d_call cdr3_nt cdr3_aa
TRBJ1-2 - TRBV28 - TGTGCCAGCAGTTTGACAAGGAGTTTGGTGGATGGCTACACCTTC CASSLTRSLVDGYTF
TRBJ2-7 - TRBV19 TRBD2 TGTGCCAGTAGTATCCGACTAGCGGTATACGAGCAGTACTTC CASSIRLAVYEQYF
TRBJ2-1 - TRBV13 TRBD2 TGTGCCAGCAGCCTCGAGGGCGGGAGAAACAATGAGCAGTTCTTC CASSLEGGRNNEQFF
TRBJ2-2 - TRBV11-2 - TGTGCCAGCAGCTTGTTAGCTTTGAGCACCGGGGAGCTGTTTTTT CASSLLALSTGELFF
TRBJ2-2 - TRBV29-1 - TGCAGCGTGGGGACTGGCACCGGGGAGCTGTTTTTT CSVGTGTGELFF
TRBJ1-4 - TRBV4-1 - TGCGCCAGCAGCCAAGATCGCGGGGTGGCTAATGAAAAACTGTTTTTT CASSQDRGVANEKLFF
TRBJ2-3 - TRBV11-2 - TGTGCCAGCAGCTTAGATCACAGGACAGATACGCAGTATTTT CASSLDHRTDTQYF
TRBJ1-2 - TRBV7-9 TRBD1 TGTGCCAGCAGCTCCGGGACAGCGCCCGATGGCTACACCTTC CASSSGTAPDGYTF
TRBJ2-1 - TRBV19 - TGTGCCAGTAGTATTACAGGCCACAATGAGCAGTTCTTC CASSITGHNEQFF
TRBJ2-1 - TRBV6-5 TRBD2 TGTGCCAGCACCGAACTAGCGGGAGGGTCGGGTGAGCAGTTCTTC CASTELAGGSGEQFF
TRBJ1-5 - TRBV15 - TGTGCCACCAGCAGAGATCGGGGCAATCAGCCCCAGCATTTT CATSRDRGNQPQHF
TRBJ2-7 - TRBV27 - TGTGCCAGCAGTCCCGCTGTTGGGGAGATTCCCTACGAGCAGTACTTC CASSPAVGEIPYEQYF
TRBJ2-7 - TRBV7-2 TRBD2 TGTGCCAGCAGCCTGGGATGGGCTAGCGGGAGGGCCCTTTACGAGCAGTACTTC CASSLGWASGRALYEQYF
TRBJ2-3 - TRBV27 - TGTGCCAGCAGCTTACTCGGGGGCACAGATACGCAGTATTTT CASSLLGGTDTQYF
TRBJ2-3 - TRBV2 - TGTGCCAGCTTGGTCGAGCAGACAGATACGCAGTATTTT CASLVEQTDTQYF
TRBJ2-1 - TRBV4-3 - TGCGCCAGCAGCCAAGAATCCTCCTATTATGAGCAGTTCTTC CASSQESSYYEQFF
TRBJ2-3 - TRBV2 TRBD2 TGTGCCAGCAGTGAAGGGATCGGGGGGGATACGCAGTATTTT CASSEGIGGDTQYF
TRBJ2-5 - TRBV7-2 TRBD2 TGTGCCAGCAGCCCCAACCGGGAGGCCCAGTACTTC CASSPNREAQYF
TRBJ1-3 - TRBV6-5 - TGTGCCAGCAGTCACACAGCTGCAAGTGGAAACACCATATATTTT CASSHTAASGNTIYF
TRBJ2-7 - TRBV11-1 - TGTGCCAGCAGCACCGACAGGGAGCAGTACTTC CASSTDREQYF
TRBJ1-2 - TRBV9 - TGTGCCAGCAGCGTAGGTTTTGGTGGCTACACCTTC CASSVGFGGYTF
TRBJ1-2 - TRBV9 - TGTGCCAGCAGCGAGGGGGGACCGCGTTCTAACTATGGCTACACCTTC CASSEGGPRSNYGYTF
TRBJ2-1 - TRBV2 - TGTGCCAGCAGTGGGGTAGACAATGAGCAGTTCTTC CASSGVDNEQFF
TRBJ1-1 - TRBV28 TRBD1 TGTGCCAGCAGTTCCCGAACTCTACAGGGGATGAACACTGAAGCTTTCTTT CASSSRTLQGMNTEAFF
TRBJ2-7 - TRBV9 - TGTGCCAGCAGCGTAGAGGACGGACGCTACGAGCAGTACTTC CASSVEDGRYEQYF
TRBJ2-7 - TRBV7-6 TRBD1 TGTGCCAGCACGGAAGGACAGGGCTACGAGCAGTACTTC CASTEGQGYEQYF
TRBJ2-7 - TRBV4-1 - TGCGCCAGCAGCCAGGGAAAAGGACTATTATACGAGCAGTACTTC CASSQGKGLLYEQYF
TRBJ1-2 once TRBV30 - TGTGCCTGGAGTGCCCCCCCCAGGGGAGATTATGGCTACACCTTC CAWSAPPRGDYGYTF
TRBJ1-5 - TRBV28 TRBD1 TGTGCCAGCAGCCTGACAGGGGGCGGCAATCAGCCCCAGCATTTT CASSLTGGGNQPQHF